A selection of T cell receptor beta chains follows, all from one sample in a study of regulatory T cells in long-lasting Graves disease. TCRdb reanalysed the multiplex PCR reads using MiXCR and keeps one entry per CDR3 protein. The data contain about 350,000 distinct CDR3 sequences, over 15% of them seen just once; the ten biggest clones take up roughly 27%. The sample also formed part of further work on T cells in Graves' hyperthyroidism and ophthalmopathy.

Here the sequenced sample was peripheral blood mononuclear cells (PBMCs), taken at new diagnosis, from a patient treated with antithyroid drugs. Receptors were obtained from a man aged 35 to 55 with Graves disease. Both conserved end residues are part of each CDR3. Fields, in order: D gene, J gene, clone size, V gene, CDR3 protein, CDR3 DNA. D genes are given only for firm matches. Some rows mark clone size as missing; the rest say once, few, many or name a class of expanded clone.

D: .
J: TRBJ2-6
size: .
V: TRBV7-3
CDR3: CASSLTQGTGANVLTF
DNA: TGTGCCAGCAGCTTGACACAAGGCACTGGGGCCAACGTCCTGACTTTC

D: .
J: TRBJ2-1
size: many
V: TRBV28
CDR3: CASSLLNHEQFF
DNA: TGTGCCAGCAGTTTACTCAATCATGAGCAGTTCTTC

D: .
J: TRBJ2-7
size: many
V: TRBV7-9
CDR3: CASSLTGVPSYEQYF
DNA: TGTGCCAGCAGCTTAACGGGGGTCCCCTCCTACGAGCAGTACTTC

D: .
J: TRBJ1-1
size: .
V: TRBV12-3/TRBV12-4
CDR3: CASGRRARAFF
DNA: TGTGCCAGCGGTCGGAGGGCTCGGGCTTTCTTT

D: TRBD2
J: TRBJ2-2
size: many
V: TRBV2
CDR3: CASSDGRGRNTGELFF
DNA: TGTGCCAGCAGTGACGGGCGGGGGAGGAACACCGGGGAGCTGTTTTTT

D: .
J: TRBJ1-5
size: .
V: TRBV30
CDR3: CAWSRFRGQPQHF
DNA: TGTGCCTGGAGTCGTTTCAGGGGCCAGCCCCAGCATTTT

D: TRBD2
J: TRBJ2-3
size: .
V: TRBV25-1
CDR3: CASSESGTSGGGRGTQYF
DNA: TGTGCCAGCAGTGAATCCGGGACTAGCGGGGGGGGGCGGGGTACGCAGTATTTT

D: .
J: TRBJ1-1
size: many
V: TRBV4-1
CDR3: CASSQVSMSTEAFF
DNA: TGTGCCAGCAGCCAAGTCTCTATGAGCACTGAAGCTTTCTTT

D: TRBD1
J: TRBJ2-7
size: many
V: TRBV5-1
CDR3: CASSLSPQGIYEQYF
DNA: TGCGCCAGCAGCTTAAGCCCACAGGGGATCTACGAGCAGTACTTC

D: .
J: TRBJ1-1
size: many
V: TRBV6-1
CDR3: CASSTGVNTEAFF
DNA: TGTGCCAGCAGTACAGGCGTGAACACTGAAGCTTTCTTT

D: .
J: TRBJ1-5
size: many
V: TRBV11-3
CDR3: CASSPCLSQPQHF
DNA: TGTGCCAGCAGCCCCTGCCTTTCTCAGCCCCAGCATTTT

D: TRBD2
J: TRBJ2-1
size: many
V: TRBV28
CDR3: CASSTSGGDNEQFF
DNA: TGTGCCAGCAGCACTAGCGGGGGTGACAATGAGCAGTTCTTC

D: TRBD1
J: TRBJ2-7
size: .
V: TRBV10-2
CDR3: CASRLGQGSAYEQYF
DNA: TGCGCCAGCAGATTAGGACAGGGAAGCGCCTACGAGCAGTACTTC

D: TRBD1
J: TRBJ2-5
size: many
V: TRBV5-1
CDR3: CASSQTGEETQYF
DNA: TGTGCCAGCAGCCAGACAGGGGAAGAGACCCAGTACTTC

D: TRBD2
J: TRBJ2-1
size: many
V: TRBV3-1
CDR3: CASSQARGGGQFF
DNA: TGTGCCAGCAGCCAAGCCCGGGGGGGTGGGCAGTTCTTC

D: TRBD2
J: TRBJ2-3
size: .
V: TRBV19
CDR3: CASSLDPSGNTDTQYF
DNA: TGTGCCAGTAGCCTTGATCCTAGCGGCAACACAGATACGCAGTATTTT

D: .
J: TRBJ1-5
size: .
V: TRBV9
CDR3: CASGRGLGNQPQHF
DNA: TGTGCCAGCGGGAGGGGCTTGGGCAATCAGCCCCAGCATTTT

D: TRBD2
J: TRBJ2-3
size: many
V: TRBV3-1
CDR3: CASSPRLAGVTDTQYF
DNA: TGTGCCAGCAGCCCTCGACTAGCGGGGGTCACAGATACGCAGTATTTT

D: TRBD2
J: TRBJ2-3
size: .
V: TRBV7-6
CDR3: CASSLGTSGGAFSTDTQYF
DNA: TGTGCCAGCAGCTTAGGGACTAGCGGGGGGGCATTCAGCACAGATACGCAGTATTTT

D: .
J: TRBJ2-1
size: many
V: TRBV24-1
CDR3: CATSDSWGYEQFF
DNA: TGTGCCACCAGTGATTCCTGGGGCTATGAGCAGTTCTTC

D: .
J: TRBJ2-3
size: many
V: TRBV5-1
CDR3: CASSLYGAGSDTQYF
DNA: TGCGCCAGCAGCTTGTACGGGGCAGGGTCAGATACGCAGTATTTT

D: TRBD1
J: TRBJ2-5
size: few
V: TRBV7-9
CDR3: CASSPLPGQGDQETQYF
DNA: TGTGCCAGCAGCCCCCTACCGGGACAGGGGGACCAAGAGACCCAGTACTTC

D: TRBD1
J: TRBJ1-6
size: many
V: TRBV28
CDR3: CASSQGGFNSPLHF
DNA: TGTGCCAGCAGTCAGGGGGGATTTAATTCACCCCTCCACTTT

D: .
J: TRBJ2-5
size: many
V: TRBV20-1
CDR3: CSARVHVRETQYF
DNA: TGCAGTGCTAGAGTACACGTTCGAGAGACCCAGTACTTC

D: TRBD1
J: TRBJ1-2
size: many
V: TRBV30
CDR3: CAWSVRRDSYGYTF
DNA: TGTGCCTGGAGTGTAAGGCGGGACAGCTATGGCTACACCTTC

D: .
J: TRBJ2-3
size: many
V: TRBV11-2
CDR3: CASSLILGGGQYF
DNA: TGTGCCAGCAGCCTCATACTAGGGGGTGGGCAGTATTTT

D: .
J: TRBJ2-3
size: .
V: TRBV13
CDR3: CASSLGVRSFTDTQYF
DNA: TGTGCCAGCAGCTTAGGTGTCAGAAGCTTCACAGATACGCAGTATTTT

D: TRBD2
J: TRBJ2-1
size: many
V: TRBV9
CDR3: CASSVEGRGGYNEQFF
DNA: TGTGCCAGCAGCGTAGAGGGCCGCGGGGGGTACAATGAGCAGTTCTTC

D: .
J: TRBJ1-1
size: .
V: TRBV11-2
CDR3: CASSLTGSVNTEAFF
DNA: TGTGCCAGCAGCCTAACGGGGTCTGTAAACACTGAAGCTTTCTTT

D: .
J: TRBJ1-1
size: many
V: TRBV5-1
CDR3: CASSLDQNTEAFF
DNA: TGCGCCAGCAGCTTGGACCAGAACACTGAAGCTTTCTTT

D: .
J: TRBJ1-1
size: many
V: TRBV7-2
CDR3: CASSLDPKVNTEAFF
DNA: TGTGCCAGCAGCTTAGATCCCAAGGTGAACACTGAAGCTTTCTTT

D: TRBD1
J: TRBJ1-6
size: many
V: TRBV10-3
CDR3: CAISEPGQANSPLHF
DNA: TGTGCCATCAGTGAGCCTGGACAGGCGAATTCACCCCTCCACTTT

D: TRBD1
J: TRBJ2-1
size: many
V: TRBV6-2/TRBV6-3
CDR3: CASSYPGGNEQFF
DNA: TGTGCCAGCAGTTACCCAGGGGGCAATGAGCAGTTCTTC

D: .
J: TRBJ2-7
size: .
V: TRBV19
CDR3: CASSFDGRRNSYEQYF
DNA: TGTGCCAGTAGTTTCGACGGACGGAGGAATTCCTACGAGCAGTACTTC

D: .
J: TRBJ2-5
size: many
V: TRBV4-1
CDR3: CASSQVRGGGETQYF
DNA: TGCGCCAGCAGCCAAGTACGAGGGGGTGGAGAGACCCAGTACTTC

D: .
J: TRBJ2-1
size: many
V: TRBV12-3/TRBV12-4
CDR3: CASSWRWEGQQFF
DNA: TGTGCCAGCAGTTGGCGGTGGGAGGGACAACAGTTCTTC

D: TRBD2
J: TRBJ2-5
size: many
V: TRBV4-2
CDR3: CASSQASGGRAQETQYF
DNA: TGTGCCAGCAGCCAGGCTAGCGGGGGGAGGGCCCAAGAGACCCAGTACTTC

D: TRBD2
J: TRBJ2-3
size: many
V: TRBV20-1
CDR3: CSGLPGGAYTQYF
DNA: TGCAGTGGTCTTCCGGGGGGGGCATATACGCAGTATTTT